A selection of T cell receptor beta chains follows, all from one sample in a study of T cells in Graves' hyperthyroidism and ophthalmopathy. MiXCR was run by TCRdb on the multiplex PCR reads, yielding one entry per CDR3 protein. The data show about 460,000 distinct CDR3 sequences, around a fifth seen once. The sample comprised blood. These receptor sequences come from an older woman with Graves' ophthalmopathy. Each CDR3 is given with its conserved first and last residue. The D gene is left open where the match is weak. Expanded clones get a size class; other rows say once, few or many, or leave the size out.

J gene	V gene	D gene	clone size	CDR3 DNA	CDR3 protein
TRBJ1-2	TRBV6-1	NA	many	TGTGCCAGCAGGAGCGGACCCCTCGGGGGAGGCTACACCTTC	CASRSGPLGGGYTF
TRBJ2-1	TRBV7-2	NA	NA	TGTGCCAGCAGCTTAGGGACGCAATCCTACAATGAGCAGTTCTTC	CASSLGTQSYNEQFF
TRBJ1-5	TRBV20-1	NA	NA	TGCAGTGCTAGCTACGGACAGAGAAGCAATCAGCCCCAGCATTTT	CSASYGQRSNQPQHF
TRBJ2-4	TRBV2	NA	NA	TGTGCCAGCAGTGAATTTATTTCGGGGTACGCCAAAAACATTCAGTACTTC	CASSEFISGYAKNIQYF
TRBJ1-5	TRBV29-1	NA	NA	TGCAGCGTTGAAAAACTCGGGGGAGGGGGCAATCAGCCCCAGCATTTT	CSVEKLGGGGNQPQHF
TRBJ1-4	TRBV10-1	NA	few	TGCGCCAGCAGTGGACAGTTTAATGAAAAACTGTTTTTT	CASSGQFNEKLFF
TRBJ1-1	TRBV2	NA	few	TGTGCCAGCAAGATCGGAGGGGGAAACACTGAAGCTTTCTTT	CASKIGGGNTEAFF
TRBJ1-5	TRBV29-1	NA	NA	TGCAGCGTTGTAGCCAGCCCGGAAGGTCAGCCCCAGCATTTT	CSVVASPEGQPQHF
TRBJ2-5	TRBV20-1	NA	NA	TGCAGTGCTAGAGGTCTAGTAAAAGAGACCCAGTACTTC	CSARGLVKETQYF
TRBJ2-2	TRBV19	NA	few	TGTGCCAGCGTGGACAAGAACACCGGGGAGCTGTTTTTT	CASVDKNTGELFF
TRBJ2-7	TRBV7-2	NA	NA	TGTGCCAGCAGCTTAAGTATCGGGAGCTTCGACGAGCAGTACTTC	CASSLSIGSFDEQYF
TRBJ1-2	TRBV19	TRBD1	few	TGTGCCAGTAGAGGCAGGGGGCCTAACTATGGCTACACCTTC	CASRGRGPNYGYTF
TRBJ2-2	TRBV5-1	TRBD2	NA	TGCGCCAGCGGCTCGAAACTAGCGGGAGGGACCGGGGAGCTGTTTTTT	CASGSKLAGGTGELFF
TRBJ2-2	TRBV4-1	TRBD2	NA	TGCGCCAGCTCAACCAGGGCGGGAGGTACCGGGGAGCTGTTTTTT	CASSTRAGGTGELFF
TRBJ2-7	TRBV7-9	NA	few	TGTGCCAGCAGCTTAGCGGCGTCGCCGGGTCCATATGGCGAGCAGTACTTC	CASSLAASPGPYGEQYF
TRBJ2-7	TRBV9	NA	NA	TGTGCCAGCAGCGTATGGGGTTCTAGCGAGCAGTACTTC	CASSVWGSSEQYF
TRBJ2-2	TRBV7-2	TRBD1	NA	TGTGCCAGCAACCCGACAGGGGTGGGCACCGGGGAGCTGTTTTTT	CASNPTGVGTGELFF
TRBJ1-2	TRBV12-3/TRBV12-4	NA	many	TGTGCCAGCAGTTTAGGGACCCACTATGGCTACACCTTC	CASSLGTHYGYTF
TRBJ2-1	TRBV10-3	TRBD1	NA	TGTGCCGCAATTCCCGGACAGGGGTACAATGAGCAGTTCTTC	CAAIPGQGYNEQFF
TRBJ1-2	TRBV12-3/TRBV12-4	TRBD1	many	TGTGCCAGCAGGCGGACGACAGGGTCGAACGGCTACACCTTC	CASRRTTGSNGYTF
TRBJ2-3	TRBV10-3	NA	NA	TGTGCCATCAGGGACCCTGTCTTACCTAGCACAGATACGCAGTATTTT	CAIRDPVLPSTDTQYF
TRBJ1-6	TRBV20-1	NA	NA	TGCAGTGCTAGGTACAGCTATCTCAATTCACCCCTCCACTTT	CSARYSYLNSPLHF
TRBJ2-3	TRBV7-9	NA	NA	TGTGCCGTCAGGGGCCCAGATACGCAGTATTTT	CAVRGPDTQYF
TRBJ2-7	TRBV20-1	NA	NA	TGCAGTGCTAGGCGACCGGGCACAGACGGGCTCGAGCAGTACTTC	CSARRPGTDGLEQYF
TRBJ2-1	TRBV12-3/TRBV12-4	TRBD2	NA	TGTGCCAGCAGTTTAGGGGCTAGCGGGATCTACAATGAGCAGTTCTTC	CASSLGASGIYNEQFF
TRBJ1-6	TRBV6-5	TRBD1	NA	TGTGCCAGCAGTTACCCGGGACAGATTTCACCCCTCCACTTT	CASSYPGQISPLHF
TRBJ1-3	TRBV6-1	NA	NA	TGTGCCAGCAGACCCGCCGGGTGGAACACCATATATTTT	CASRPAGWNTIYF
TRBJ2-2	TRBV5-1	TRBD1	NA	TGCGCCAGCAGCGGGGGACAGGGTTACGGTACCGGGGAGCTGTTTTTT	CASSGGQGYGTGELFF